This T cell receptor (beta chain) was sequenced for a study of cytomegalovirus exposure and HLA in healthy donors. Across the whole study: In a later analysis, the roughly 120 validation repertoires were reported to have used the same platform as the approximately 620 first-cohort repertoires.

Study results and limitations: A few of the chains that were CMV-associated were confirmed in vitro to be specific for CMV antigens. Rare sequences made up most TCRs, while some public TCRs were found in many donors. The listing of roughly 160 TCR beta chains classed them as cytomegalovirus-associated.

This clone was detected only a few times. Its cognate antigen is unknown. Assay used: immunoSEQ multiplex PCR; TCRdb lists only in-frame clones, some missing. This table holds about 75,000 clones, about 85% found once. The CDR3 consists of 13 residues. V was shortened by 5 bases and J by 7 bases, with 12 bases between the two germline ends. Germline CDR1 SEHNR, CDR2 FQNEAQ (reference sequence). The receptor's source is a man aged 30 to 39 in good health and CMV-seronegative. The chain links TRBV7-9 to TRBJ1-5; D ambiguous. Sample: PBMCs. This CDR3 reads CASSRNREQPQHF. The CDR3, as DNA: TGTGCCAGCAGCCGCAATCGGGAACAGCCCCAGCATTTT.